This TCR beta chain stems from a study of Ad26.COV2.S vaccination and SARS-CoV-2 variants. Treatment described: around 19 received Ad26.COV2.S at low or high dose, single or two shots; about five received placebo; per-sample allocation not given. At day 63 after the first vaccine or placebo injection, samples were drawn. TCRdb keeps only in-frame clones here, not all; method: immunoSEQ multiplex PCR. The sample holds approximately 480,000 clones, around 88% seen once. CDR3 length equals 14 residues. Germline CDR1 MDHEN, CDR2 SYDVKM. V was clipped by 6 bases and J by 3 bases, with 12 bases between them.

The sequencing here drew on peripheral blood, taken in a trial of Ad26.COV2.S vaccine versus placebo. This clonotype originated in a person between 18 and 60 years old who received the Ad26.COV2.S COVID-19 vaccine or a placebo. V gene TRBV28 combines with J gene TRBJ1-5; D gene unclear. CDR3 loop: CASSLRGPNQPQHF. The DNA for the CDR3 is TGTGCCAGCAGCCTCCGGGGTCCCAATCAGCCCCAGCATTTT.